This passage covers 3 T cell receptor beta chains from one sample sequenced in a study. TCRdb re-called the RT-PCR reads through MiXCR, storing one row per CDR3 protein. The repertoire holds approximately 720,000 distinct CDR3 sequences, approximately 15% seen once, with around 3.3% in the top ten. The source material was memory CD4+ T cells from blood. The receptors stem from a female donor in good health, serving as a healthy control.

This clonotype came up a few times. The chain combines TRBV25-1 with TRBJ2-3; D call uncertain. The CDR3 is made up of 13 amino acids. Trimming cost V 1 base and J 1 base, with 3 bases left between them. The germline gives CDR1 MGHDK, CDR2 SYGVNS. The CDR3 here is CASSESGTDTQYF. The CDR3 region has the DNA TGTGCCAGCAGTGAATCTGGCACAGATACGCAGTATTTT.

This clonotype has just a few counts. The V and J genes are TRBV29-1 and TRBJ2-7; the match to TRBD1 covers 9 bases. This CDR3 is 20 amino acids long. The germline CDR1 and CDR2 sequences are SQVTM and ANQGSEA. With 2 bases clipped from V and 0 bases from J, the junction kept 20 bases outside the gene matches. CDR3 loop: CSVESRQGVGGRATSYEQYF. CDR3 DNA: TGCAGCGTTGAATCCCGACAGGGGGTTGGCGGGAGAGCAACCTCCTACGAGCAGTACTTC.

The chain recombines TRBV20-1 with TRBJ1-5; no firm D call. This CDR3 comprises 17 residues. CDR1 is DFQATT and CDR2 is SNEGSKA in the germline V gene (reference sequence). V lost 4 bases, J lost 2 bases, and 21 bases lay in between. CDR3 DNA: TGCAGTGCTAAGGTCCGTCGAGGGCGGGCTGGCAATCAGCCCCAGCATTTT. This encodes CSAKVRRGRAGNQPQHF.